This is a list of T cell receptor beta chains from one sample in a study of T cells after yellow fever vaccination. From the 5' RACE reads, TCRdb called clonotypes with MiXCR, one entry per CDR3 protein. Altogether some 560,000 distinct CDR3 sequences are present, around 21% being singletons, with the ten largest covering about 13%. Sequenced here: PBMCs, sampled 15 days after the yellow fever booster vaccination. Source of these receptors: a young man who received the YFV17D yellow fever vaccine. Both conserved end residues are trimmed from each CDR3. Where a row states a size, it is once, few, many or the class of an expanded clone; other rows omit it.

>NA|TRBV4-3
ASSLGVGGSGELF
>few|TRBV6-5
ASSYSPQLGYT
>few|TRBV4-3
ASSQDQGYRTEAF
>few|TRBV20-1
SASALAGAGAQY
>few|TRBV2
ASSDGLAGGKNIQY
>NA|TRBV29-1
SVQTSGGGTSTDTQY
>NA|TRBV20-1
SASSGAGQETQY
>NA|TRBV7-2
ASSLGAGSGEQY
>few|TRBV19
ASSIGQQKDQPQH
>few|TRBV20-1
SAAPGTRRRNEQF
>NA|TRBV28
ASSVLREKLF
>few|TRBV7-9
ASSLRAGGLDEQF
>NA|TRBV28
ASSSGQLAGTDTQY
>few|TRBV7-2
ASSLDASGGSPLH
>once|TRBV10-3
AISRDLDYEQY
>few|TRBV20-1
SARAGQASYEQY
>once|TRBV7-9
ASSLISGVSSYNEQF
>NA|TRBV4-2
ASSLPLGTGEIPDTQY
>few|TRBV5-6
ASSFRDRDRNEQF
>NA|TRBV5-4
ASSFSGIGSSYNEQF
>NA|TRBV9
ASSVSLGGERSVTQY
>many|TRBV7-7
ASSLAAGQSSYNEQF
>NA|TRBV3-1
ASSQLTSGAGGYNEQF
>few|TRBV28
ASTLWTSGRETQY
>NA|TRBV15
VTSRERGSWDEQY
>few|TRBV2
ASSEGSPLH
>few|TRBV29-1
SVDGGKNIQY
>NA|TRBV9
ASSPPQGQSGNTIY
>few|TRBV7-2
ASSEAGLGYT
>few|TRBV4-2
ASSQGTSGRLLYNEQF
>few|TRBV27
ASTLNRAGVGNRELF
>few|TRBV20-1
SAVYRDLYGYT
>few|TRBV20-1
SARDESGGRMNTQY
>few|TRBV5-1
ASLDYEQY